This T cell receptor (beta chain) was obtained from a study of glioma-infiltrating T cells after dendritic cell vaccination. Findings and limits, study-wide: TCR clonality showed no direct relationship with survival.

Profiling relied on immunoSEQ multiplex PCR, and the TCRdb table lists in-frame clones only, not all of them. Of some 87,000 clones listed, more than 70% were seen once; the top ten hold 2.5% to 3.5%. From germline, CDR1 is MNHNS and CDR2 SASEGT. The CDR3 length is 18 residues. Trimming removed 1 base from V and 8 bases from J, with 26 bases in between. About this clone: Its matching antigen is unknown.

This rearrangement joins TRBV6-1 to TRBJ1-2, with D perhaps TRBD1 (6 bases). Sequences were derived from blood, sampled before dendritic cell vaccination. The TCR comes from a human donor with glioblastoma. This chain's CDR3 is CASSEVEDSNLLGEGYTF. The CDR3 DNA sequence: TGTGCCAGCAGTGAAGTGGAGGACAGCAACCTCTTAGGTGAGGGCTACACCTTC.